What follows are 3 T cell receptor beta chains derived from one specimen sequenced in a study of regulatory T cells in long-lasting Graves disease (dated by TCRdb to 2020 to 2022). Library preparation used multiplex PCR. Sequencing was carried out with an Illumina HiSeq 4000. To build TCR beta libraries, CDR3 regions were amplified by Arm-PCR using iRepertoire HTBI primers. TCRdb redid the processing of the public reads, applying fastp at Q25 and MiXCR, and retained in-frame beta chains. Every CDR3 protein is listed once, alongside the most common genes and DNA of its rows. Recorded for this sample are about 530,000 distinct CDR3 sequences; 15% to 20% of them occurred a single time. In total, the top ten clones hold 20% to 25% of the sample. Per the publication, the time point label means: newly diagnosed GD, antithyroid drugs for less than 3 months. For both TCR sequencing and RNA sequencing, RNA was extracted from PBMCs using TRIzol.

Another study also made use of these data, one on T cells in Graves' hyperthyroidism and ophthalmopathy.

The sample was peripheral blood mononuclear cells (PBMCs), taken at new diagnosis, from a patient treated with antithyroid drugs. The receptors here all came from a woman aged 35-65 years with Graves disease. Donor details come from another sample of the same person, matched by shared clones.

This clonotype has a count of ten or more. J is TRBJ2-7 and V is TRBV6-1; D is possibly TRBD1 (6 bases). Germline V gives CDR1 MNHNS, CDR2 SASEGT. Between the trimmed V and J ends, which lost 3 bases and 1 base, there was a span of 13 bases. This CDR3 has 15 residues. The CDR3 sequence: CASSDPRQESYEQYF. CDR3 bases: TGTGCCAGCAGTGATCCGAGACAGGAGTCCTACGAGCAGTACTTC.

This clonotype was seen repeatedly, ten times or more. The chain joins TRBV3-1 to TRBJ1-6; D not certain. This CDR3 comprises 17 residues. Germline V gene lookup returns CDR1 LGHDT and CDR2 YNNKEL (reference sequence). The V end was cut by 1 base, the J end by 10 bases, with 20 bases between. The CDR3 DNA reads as TGTGCCAGCAGCCAAGGGGGAGGGTCCAAGGCGGGATCACCCCTCCACTTT. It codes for CASSQGGGSKAGSPLHF.

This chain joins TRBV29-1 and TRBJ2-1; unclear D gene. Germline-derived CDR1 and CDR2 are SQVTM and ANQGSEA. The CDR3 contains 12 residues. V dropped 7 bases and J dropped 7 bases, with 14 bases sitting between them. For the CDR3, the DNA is TGCAGCGCCCTGAAGGGCGTAAATGAGCAGTTCTTC. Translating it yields CSALKGVNEQFF.